This T cell receptor beta chain emerged from a study of shared clonotypes between healthy human individuals. Points from the study as a whole: How much donors shared clonotypes was expected to be affected by sequencing depth.

The CDR3 is made up of 13 amino acids. Germline CDR1 MNHNS, CDR2 SASEGT. V was clipped by 6 bases and J by 3 bases, with 12 bases between them. Clones were sequenced by immunoSEQ multiplex PCR, and TCRdb holds only the in-frame ones, with some missing. Of hundreds of thousands of clones detected, about 85% appear once; the ten largest clones hold less than 15%. On this clone itself: What it recognizes is unknown.

The sample taken for sequencing was PBMCs. The source of this sequence is a middle-aged woman in good health. Some clones in this sample may be carry-over from other donors' samples. The chain combines TRBV6-1 with TRBJ2-7; D gene uncertain. This CDR3 reads CASSDHQNYEQYF. CDR3 sequence (DNA): TGTGCCAGCAGCGACCACCAAAACTACGAGCAGTACTTC.